The 8 T cell receptor beta chains in this list originate from one sample, sequenced in a study of cytomegalovirus exposure and HLA in healthy donors. A multiplex PCR was run with 60 Vbeta primers and 13 Jbeta primers. Clones were read by immunoSEQ multiplex PCR, and TCRdb kept only the in-frame ones, dropping some. The sample contains about 190,000 clones, around 86% of which appear only once. Sequenced: PBMCs. These receptors were collected from a man under 40 in good health and CMV-seronegative.

The gene calls are TRBV18 and TRBJ2-3; 7 nucleotides line up with TRBD2. Germline loops: CDR1 KGHSH, CDR2 LQKENI. This CDR3 is built from 16 residues. V was pared by 5 bases and J by 4 bases, with 12 bases of the junction left unmatched. The CDR3 region is CASSKTSPIGSDTQYF. CDR3 nucleotide sequence: TGTGCCAGCTCAAAGACTAGCCCTATAGGATCAGATACGCAGTATTTT.

The chain's CDR3 is CASSLGDRSNQPQHF. CDR3 coding DNA: TGCGCCAGCAGCTTGGGAGACAGGAGCAATCAGCCCCAGCATTTT. The chain joins TRBV5-1 to TRBJ1-5; possible D gene TRBD1, 6 bases. V was trimmed by 0 bases and J by 1 base, leaving 8 bases between them. Germline V gives CDR1 SGHRS, CDR2 YFSETQ. The length of the CDR3 is 15 residues.

V usage is TRBV4-2 and J usage is TRBJ2-7; the D gene is possibly TRBD2 (7 bases). Deletions cut 2 bases from V and 3 bases from J, with 14 bases between. The CDR3 has 15 amino acids. Germline CDR1 is LGHNA and CDR2 is YNFKEQ. The CDR3 bases are TGTGCCAGCAGCCAACACGAAGGGGGGGACTACGAGCAGTACTTC. It translates to CASSQHEGGDYEQYF.

The chain has TRBV15 and TRBJ1-5; TRBD1 is a possible D gene (5 bases). CDR3 length equals 16 residues. The V end was cut by 0 bases, the J end by 9 bases, with 18 bases between. CDR1 LNHNV and CDR2 YYDKDF come from the germline V gene (reference sequence). The CDR3 loop is CATSRDGTGVIGPQHF. The CDR3, as DNA: TGTGCCACCAGCAGAGATGGAACGGGGGTCATAGGGCCCCAGCATTTT.

CDR3 region: CASRGTATNEKLFF. For the CDR3, the DNA is TGTGCCAGCAGGGGGACAGCAACTAATGAAAAACTGTTTTTT. The V gene is TRBV6-4, the J gene TRBJ1-4; 7 positions match TRBD1. CDR1 and CDR2 (germline): MRHNA, SNTAGT. Losses at the gene ends were 6 bases for V and 0 bases for J; bases not matched to a gene: 1. The CDR3 length is 14 residues.

The CDR3 reads CASSFPWTGQNTEAFF. The CDR3 region has the DNA TGTGCCAGCAGCTTCCCCTGGACAGGGCAGAACACTGAAGCTTTCTTT. The rearrangement joins TRBV7-2 to TRBJ1-1; 8 bases are a match to TRBD1. The CDR3 is made up of 16 amino acids. V lost 3 bases and J lost 1; bases outside the gene matches: 7. Germline V gene data show CDR1 as SGHTA and CDR2 as FQGNSA.

J is TRBJ1-4 and V is TRBV2; possibly TRBD1 for D (5 bases). V was cut by 3 bases and J by 2 bases, with 10 bases left in between. The CDR3 contains 15 residues. Germline V gene data show CDR1 as SNHLY and CDR2 as FYNNEI. The CDR3 coding sequence is TGTGCCAGCAGTGACCCGGGGGGGACTAATGAAAAACTGTTTTTT. It translates to CASSDPGGTNEKLFF.

The gene calls are TRBV7-9 and TRBJ2-6, with D perhaps matching TRBD1 (7 bases). Germline CDR1 and CDR2: SEHNR and FQNEAQ (reference sequence). The CDR3 is 15 amino acids. V lost 6 bases to trimming and J lost 8 bases, with 17 bases between them. In DNA, the CDR3 is TGTGCCAGCAGAGGCGGGGCAGGGGGGCCCAACGTCCTGACTTTC. Protein sequence: CASRGGAGGPNVLTF.